These 20 T cell receptor beta chains share one sample of origin, sequenced in a study of T cell responses to AZD1222 COVID-19 vaccine. Using immunoSEQ multiplex PCR, the repertoire was profiled, and TCRdb retains in-frame clones only, with some absent. The table shows about 79,000 clones, with approximately 80% occurring only once. The source was peripheral blood, collected on day 0 of AZD1222 vaccination. These receptors were obtained from an adult in good health.

The V call is TRBV25-1, the J call TRBJ1-4; perhaps TRBD1 as D (6 bases). Germline CDR1 is MGHDK and CDR2 is SYGVNS. This CDR3 comprises 14 residues. V lost 6 bases and J lost 7, with 15 bases in between. The CDR3 here is CASSRGTRGEKLFF. Here the CDR3 DNA reads TGTGCCAGCAGCCGGGGGACACGAGGTGAAAAACTGTTTTTT.

The V gene is TRBV5-4, the J gene TRBJ2-7, with 10 bases matching TRBD2. CDR3 length equals 15 residues. J was trimmed by 5 bases and V by 4 bases; bases with no gene match: 9. CDR1 is SGHNT, CDR2 YYREEE, per germline (reference sequence). The CDR3 nucleotides are TGTGCCAGCAGCCCACGAGCGGGAGGGTACCACGAGCAGTACTTC. Amino acid sequence: CASSPRAGGYHEQYF.

This clone is a singleton in its sample. The DNA of the CDR3 is TGTGCCAGCAGTTACGGGCCGGGGGACGGCTACACCTTC. This encodes CASSYGPGDGYTF. The chain carries TRBV6-5 and TRBJ1-2, with D tentatively TRBD1 (5 bases). Trimming left V 2 bases short and J 8 bases short, with 12 bases between. The CDR3 is 13 amino acids. Germline V gene sequence: CDR1 MNHEY, CDR2 SVGAGI.

This chain joins TRBV2 and TRBJ1-2; D is unresolved. The length of the CDR3 is 13 residues. Germline V gene data show CDR1 as SNHLY and CDR2 as FYNNEI. V was pared by 4 bases and J by 2 bases, with 8 bases between. The CDR3 coding sequence is TGTGCCAGCAGTGTGTCGGGCAACTATGGCTACACCTTC. This sequence encodes CASSVSGNYGYTF.

The gene calls are TRBV5-4 and TRBJ2-2; 9 bases are shared with TRBD2. The CDR3 sequence is 16 residues long. Germline CDR1 and CDR2: SGHNT and YYREEE (reference sequence). Trimming removed 2 bases from V and 9 bases from J; junction bases left unmatched: 11. CDR3 bases: TGTGCCAGCAGCTTAGAGTTGGTAGCGGGGGCCAGGGAGCTGTTTTTT. It translates to CASSLELVAGARELFF.

This clone was recorded once. The genes are TRBV30 and TRBJ1-2; 7 nucleotides align to TRBD1. There are 14 residues in the CDR3. Germline-derived CDR1 and CDR2 are GTSNPN and SVGIG (reference sequence). V gave up 5 bases and J gave up 4 bases; unmatched junction bases: 10. The CDR3 nucleotides are TGTGCCTGGTGTTCTTCCGGGACAGTCTATGGCTACACCTTC. Its protein is CAWCSSGTVYGYTF.

Written as DNA, the CDR3 is TGTGCCACCAGTGATCCCCAGGACAGGGGCAATCAGCCCCAGCATTTT. This gives the protein CATSDPQDRGNQPQHF. The V gene is TRBV24-1, the J gene TRBJ1-5; TRBD1 agrees at 8 bases. The CDR3 runs to 16 residues. The ends lost 3 bases at V and 2 bases at J; junction bases unmatched: 5. CDR1 is KGHDR, CDR2 SFDVKD, per germline.

The chain is built from TRBV18 and TRBJ2-1; 8 bases map to TRBD2. Germline CDR1 reads KGHSH; CDR2 reads LQKENI. The CDR3 length is 13 residues. With 8 bases clipped from V and 8 bases from J, the junction kept 8 bases outside the gene matches. The CDR3 loop is CASRNGGADEQFF. The CDR3 DNA reads as TGTGCCAGCCGCAACGGGGGGGCGGATGAGCAGTTCTTC. The entire variable domain, with the rest obtained from reference TRBV18 and TRBJ2-1, is as follows: NAGVMQNPRHLVRRRGQEARLRCSPMKGHSHVYWYRQLPEEGLKFMVYLQKENIIDESGMPKERFSAEFPKEGPSILRIQQVVRGDSAAYFCASRNGGADEQFFGPGTRLTVL.

V is TRBV5-4 and J is TRBJ2-4; tentatively, D is TRBD2 (5 bases). Germline CDR1 SGHNT, CDR2 YYREEE (reference sequence). Trimming left V 1 base short and J 6 bases short, with 11 bases between. This CDR3 comprises 14 residues. CDR3 amino acids: CASSLSGEGNIQYF. The CDR3 nucleotides read TGTGCCAGCAGCTTGTCCGGAGAGGGAAACATTCAGTACTTC.

The V gene is TRBV29-1, the J gene TRBJ2-7; 8 bases are a match to TRBD2. Germline lookup yields CDR1 SQVTM and CDR2 ANQGSEA. The length of the CDR3 is 13 residues. The V gene end was trimmed by 5 bases and the J gene end by 0 bases; junction bases not matched to a gene: 3. As DNA, the CDR3 is TGCAGCGTTTTAGCGGGAAGCTCCTACGAGCAGTACTTC. This sequence encodes CSVLAGSSYEQYF.

The chain carries TRBV5-1 and TRBJ1-2, with D uncertain. Germline V gives CDR1 SGHRS, CDR2 YFSETQ. Trimming removed 3 bases at V and 10 bases at J, with 16 bases between. This CDR3 has 13 amino acids. The CDR3 reads CASSSLAEFHYTF. In DNA form, the CDR3 reads TGCGCCAGCAGCTCCCTTGCAGAATTCCACTACACCTTC.

The sample holds a few counts of this clone. Other DNA sequences of this sample code for an identical CDR3. The chain uses TRBV15 and TRBJ1-2; D is unresolved. Trimming cost V 1 base and J 4 bases, with 7 bases left between them. Germline CDR1 is LNHNV and CDR2 is YYDKDF (reference sequence). The CDR3 runs to 13 residues. CDR3 residues: CATSRAEVYGYTF. The CDR3 bases are TGTGCCACCAGCAGAGCTGAAGTCTATGGCTACACCTTC.

The gene calls are TRBV6-1 and TRBJ1-2, with a tentative D call TRBD1 (5 bases). There are 13 residues in the CDR3. The germline V and J ends were trimmed by 3 bases and 8 bases, with 13 bases remaining between them. The germline V gene encodes CDR1 MNHNS and CDR2 SASEGT. In nucleotides, the CDR3 is TGTGCCAGCAGTGAGAGTAGGGGAGACGGCTACACCTTC. Amino acids: CASSESRGDGYTF.

CDR3 coding DNA: TGTGCCAGCATTAGGGCTAAGGGGGAAAAACTGTTTTTT. It encodes CASIRAKGEKLFF. V is TRBV6-5 and J is TRBJ1-4; D is perhaps TRBD1 (5 bases). The V end was cut by 7 bases, the J end by 8 bases, with 14 bases between. Germline CDR1 MNHEY, CDR2 SVGAGI. CDR3 size: 13 residues.

This clone was recorded only once. The chain couples TRBV7-9 to TRBJ1-1; D not certain. The CDR3 runs 11 residues. The V end lost 1 base, the J end lost 7 bases, and 4 bases lay between the germline ends. Germline CDR1 reads SEHNR; CDR2 reads FQNEAQ (reference sequence). The CDR3 loop is CASSLELEAFF. CDR3 nucleotides: TGTGCCAGCAGCTTAGAGCTTGAAGCTTTCTTT.

The J gene is TRBJ2-3, the V gene TRBV19; D gene ambiguous. Germline V CDR1 and CDR2: LNHDA, SQIVND (reference sequence). The V end was cut by 7 bases, the J end by 4 bases, with 15 bases between. This CDR3 is built from 14 residues. In nucleotides, the CDR3 is TGTGCCAGTATTTCCACGGTGGGTGCAGATACGCAGTATTTT. It is translated as CASISTVGADTQYF. Full variable domain (outside the CDR3, taken from reference TRBV19 and TRBJ2-3): DGGITQSPKYLFRKEGQNVTLSCEQNLNHDAMYWYRQDPGQGLRLIYYSQIVNDFQKGDIAEGYSVSREKKESFPLTVTSAQKNPTAFYLCASISTVGADTQYFGPGTRLTVL.

Points on this clone: A junction boundary mismatches the germline segment, possibly from a read error. The gene calls are TRBV29-1 and TRBJ1-2; no clear D gene. From germline, CDR1 is SQVTM and CDR2 ANQGSEA. The CDR3 runs to 13 residues. Here the CDR3 reads CSVEDGRLYGYTF. CDR3 nucleotide sequence: TGCAGCGTAGAAGACGGCAGGCTGTATGGCTACACCTTC. Variable domain in full (rest from reference TRBV29-1 and TRBJ1-2): SAVISQKPSRDICQRGTSLTIQCQVDSQVTMMFWYRQQPGQSLTLIATANQGSEATYESGFVIDKFPISRPNLTFSTLTVSNMSPEDSSIYLCSVEDGRLYGYTFGSGTRLTVV.

The chain combines TRBV27 with TRBJ2-3; D remains unclear. The CDR3 covers 13 residues. The V end lost 3 bases, the J end lost 7 bases, and 11 bases lay between the germline ends. Germline V lookup: CDR1 MNHEY, CDR2 SMNVEV (reference sequence). In DNA, the CDR3 is TGTGCCAGCAGTTTGATCTTAGACAATACGCAGTATTTT. Translating gives CASSLILDNTQYF.

The CDR3 reads CASSQGTRGQGPRAQHF. In nucleotides, the CDR3 is TGCGCCAGCAGCCAAGGTACCCGAGGGCAGGGCCCCAGGGCCCAGCATTTT. The chain combines TRBV4-1 with TRBJ1-5; TRBD1 might be the D (5 bases). This CDR3 spans 17 amino acids. Per germline, CDR1 MGHRA and CDR2 YSYEKL. V gave up 1 base and J gave up 11 bases, with 24 bases separating them.

The chain joins TRBV7-8 to TRBJ2-7; possibly TRBD2 for D (6 bases). CDR3 length equals 11 residues. Germline CDR1 and CDR2: SGHVS and FQNEAQ. V lost 8 bases and J lost 5, with 10 bases in between. CDR3 DNA sequence: TGTGCCAGCTGGGCGGGGAACGAGCAGTACTTC. Translating gives CASWAGNEQYF.